These T cell receptor beta chains were read from a single sample in a study of T cells in localized non-small cell lung cancer. Sequenced by immunoSEQ multiplex PCR; TCRdb stores in-frame clones only, minus some. The table lists about 59,000 clones, about nine tenths of them singletons, with just under 20% in the top ten. The material sequenced was peripheral blood, taken before any cancer treatment. These TCRs come from a man between 35 and 75 years old with stage I lung adenocarcinoma. Both conserved end residues are part of each CDR3. The D gene is left open where the match is weak. Not every row has a clone size; where given, it reads once, few, many or a size class.

clone_size	j_call	d_call	v_call	cdr3_nt	cdr3_aa
.	TRBJ2-5	.	TRBV9	TGTGCCAGCAGCGTAGACTGGGGTAGGGAGACCCAGTACTTC	CASSVDWGRETQYF
.	TRBJ2-1	TRBD2	TRBV10-3	TGTGCCATCAGTGGTCTAGCGGGAGAGCAGTTCTTC	CAISGLAGEQFF
.	TRBJ2-5	.	TRBV7-2	TGTGCCAGCAGCTTATGGTCTGGGGAGACCCAGTACTTC	CASSLWSGETQYF
.	TRBJ2-7	.	TRBV4-1	TGCGCCAGCAGCCAAGATTGGGACCTCTTCTACGAGCAGTACTTC	CASSQDWDLFYEQYF
.	TRBJ2-1	TRBD2	TRBV5-4	TGTGCCAGCAGCTTAGCGGGAGCCTACAATGAGCAGTTCTTC	CASSLAGAYNEQFF
.	TRBJ2-5	TRBD1	TRBV5-1	TGCGCCAGCGAGCTCGGACAGGGAGGTGAGACCCAGTACTTC	CASELGQGGETQYF
few	TRBJ2-5	.	TRBV4-1	TGCGCCAGCAGCCGGTGGCAGGGCGAAGCCCAGTACTTC	CASSRWQGEAQYF
.	TRBJ2-1	.	TRBV11-1	TGTGCCAGCAGCTTATGGGGTGGGACCGACAATGAGCAGTTCTTC	CASSLWGGTDNEQFF
.	TRBJ1-1	.	TRBV6-1	TGTGCCAGCAGTTCCAGACCCAACACTGAAGCTTTCTTT	CASSSRPNTEAFF
.	TRBJ1-5	TRBD1	TRBV6-7	TGTGCCAGCAGTCGCGTCAGGACAGGAAGCAATCAGCCCCAGCATTTT	CASSRVRTGSNQPQHF
.	TRBJ2-1	.	TRBV5-1	TGCGCCAGCAGCTTGACAGGTAATGAGCAGTTCTTC	CASSLTGNEQFF
.	TRBJ1-5	.	TRBV2	TGTGCCAGCGACCCGGGGAGCAATCAGCCCCAGCATTTT	CASDPGSNQPQHF
.	TRBJ2-1	.	TRBV4-1	TGCGCCAGCAGCCCGCGGAGCTCCTACAATGAGCAGTTCTTC	CASSPRSSYNEQFF
.	TRBJ1-1	.	TRBV30	TGTGCCTGGAGTTATCGGGGAGCCACTGAAGCTTTCTTT	CAWSYRGATEAFF
.	TRBJ2-1	TRBD2	TRBV5-8	TGTGCCAGCAGCTTGTTTGTTCAAGCGGGAGGGCGGGATGAGCAGTTCTTC	CASSLFVQAGGRDEQFF
.	TRBJ2-3	TRBD2	TRBV5-4	TGTGCCAGTGCGTCACTAGCGGGTACAGATACGCAGTATTTT	CASASLAGTDTQYF
.	TRBJ2-2	.	TRBV15	TGTGCCACCAGCCTACCTGGGACCGGGGAGCTGTTTTTT	CATSLPGTGELFF
few	TRBJ2-7	TRBD2	TRBV27	TGTGCCAGCAGACCTATACTAGCGGGAACTTACGAGCAGTACTTC	CASRPILAGTYEQYF
.	TRBJ1-5	TRBD1	TRBV19	TGTGCCAGTTCCGGGACAGGGGTCTATAGCAATCAGCCCCAGCATTTT	CASSGTGVYSNQPQHF
.	TRBJ2-2	.	TRBV6-5	TGTGCCAGCAGTTACTCACGAGGGAGAGGGGAGCTGTTTTTT	CASSYSRGRGELFF